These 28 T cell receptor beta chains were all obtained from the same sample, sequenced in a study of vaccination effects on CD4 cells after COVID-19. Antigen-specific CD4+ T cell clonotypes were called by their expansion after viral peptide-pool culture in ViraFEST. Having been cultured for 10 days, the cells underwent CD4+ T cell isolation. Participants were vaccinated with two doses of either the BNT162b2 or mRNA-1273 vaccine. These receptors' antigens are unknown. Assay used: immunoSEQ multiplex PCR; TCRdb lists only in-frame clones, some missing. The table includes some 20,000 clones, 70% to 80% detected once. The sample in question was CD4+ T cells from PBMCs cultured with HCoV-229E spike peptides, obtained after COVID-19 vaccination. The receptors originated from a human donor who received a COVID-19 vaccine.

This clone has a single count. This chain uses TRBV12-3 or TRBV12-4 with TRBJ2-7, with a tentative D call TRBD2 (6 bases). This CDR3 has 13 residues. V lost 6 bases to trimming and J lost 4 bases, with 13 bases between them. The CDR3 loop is CASSTDGLYEQYF. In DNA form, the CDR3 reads TGTGCCAGCAGCACAGACGGACTATACGAGCAGTACTTC.

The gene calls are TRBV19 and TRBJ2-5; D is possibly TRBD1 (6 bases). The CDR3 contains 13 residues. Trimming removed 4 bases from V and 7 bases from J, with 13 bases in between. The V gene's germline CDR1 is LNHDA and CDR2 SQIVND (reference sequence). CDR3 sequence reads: CASSTQGSVTQYF. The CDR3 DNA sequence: TGTGCCAGTAGTACCCAGGGGTCGGTGACCCAGTACTTC.

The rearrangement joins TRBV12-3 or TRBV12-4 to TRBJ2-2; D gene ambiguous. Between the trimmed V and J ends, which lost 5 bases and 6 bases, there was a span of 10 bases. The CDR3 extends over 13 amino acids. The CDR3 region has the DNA TGTGCCAGCAGTGTTTCAGGTCCCGGGGAGCTGTTTTTT. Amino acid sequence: CASSVSGPGELFF.

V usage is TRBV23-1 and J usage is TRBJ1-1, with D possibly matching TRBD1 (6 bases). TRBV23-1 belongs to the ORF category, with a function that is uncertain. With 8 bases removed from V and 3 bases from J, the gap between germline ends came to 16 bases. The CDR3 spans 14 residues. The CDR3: CASVTGGWDTEAFF. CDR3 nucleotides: TGCGCCAGCGTAACCGGGGGCTGGGACACTGAAGCTTTCTTT.

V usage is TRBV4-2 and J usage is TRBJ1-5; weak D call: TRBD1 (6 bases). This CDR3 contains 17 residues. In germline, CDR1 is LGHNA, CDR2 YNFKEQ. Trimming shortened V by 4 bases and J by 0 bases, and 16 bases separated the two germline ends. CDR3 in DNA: TGTGCCAGCAGCCCAGAAGGGGGGCAGGATAGCAATCAGCCCCAGCATTTT. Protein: CASSPEGGQDSNQPQHF.

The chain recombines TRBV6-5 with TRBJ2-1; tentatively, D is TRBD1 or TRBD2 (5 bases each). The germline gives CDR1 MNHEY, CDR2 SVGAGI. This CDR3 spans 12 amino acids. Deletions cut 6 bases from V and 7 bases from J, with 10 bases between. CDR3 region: CASRGRRNEQFF. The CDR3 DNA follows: TGTGCCAGCAGGGGACGTCGAAATGAGCAGTTCTTC.

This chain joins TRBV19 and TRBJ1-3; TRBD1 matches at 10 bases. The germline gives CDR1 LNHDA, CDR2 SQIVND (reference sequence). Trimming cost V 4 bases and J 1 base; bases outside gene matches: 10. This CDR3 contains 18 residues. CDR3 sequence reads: CASSKKGTGAPSGNTIYF. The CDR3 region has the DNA TGTGCCAGTAGTAAAAAAGGGACAGGGGCACCTTCTGGAAACACCATATATTTT.

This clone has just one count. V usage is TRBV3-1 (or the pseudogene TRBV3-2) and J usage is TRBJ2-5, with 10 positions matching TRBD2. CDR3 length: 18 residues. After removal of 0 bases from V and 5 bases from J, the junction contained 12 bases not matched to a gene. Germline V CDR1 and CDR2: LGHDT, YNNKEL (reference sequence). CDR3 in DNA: TGTGCCAGCAGCCAAGATACCAGCGGGAGGGCTACTAGGGAGACCCAGTACTTC. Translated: CASSQDTSGRATRETQYF.

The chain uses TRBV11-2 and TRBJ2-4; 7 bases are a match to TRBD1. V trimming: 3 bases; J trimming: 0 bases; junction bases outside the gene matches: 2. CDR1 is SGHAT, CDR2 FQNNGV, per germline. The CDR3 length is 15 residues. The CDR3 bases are TGTGCCAGCAGCTTGACAGGGAGAGCCAAAAACATTCAGTACTTC. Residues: CASSLTGRAKNIQYF.

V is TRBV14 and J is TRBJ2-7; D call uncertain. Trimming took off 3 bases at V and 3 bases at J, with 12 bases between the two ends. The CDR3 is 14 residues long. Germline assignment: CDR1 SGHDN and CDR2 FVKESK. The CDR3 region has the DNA TGTGCCAGCAGCCATGATGGGAACCTCTACGAGCAGTACTTC. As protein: CASSHDGNLYEQYF.

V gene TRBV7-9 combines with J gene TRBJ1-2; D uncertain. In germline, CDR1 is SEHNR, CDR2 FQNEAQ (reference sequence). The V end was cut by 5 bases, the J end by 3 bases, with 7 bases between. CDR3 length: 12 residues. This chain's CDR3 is CASSAQYYGYTF. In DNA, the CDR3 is TGTGCCAGCAGCGCACAGTACTATGGCTACACCTTC. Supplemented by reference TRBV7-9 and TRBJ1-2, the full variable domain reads DTGVSQNPRHKITKRGQNVTFRCDPISEHNRLYWYRQTLGQGPEFLTYFQNEAQLEKSRLLSDRFSAERPKGSFSTLEIQRTEQGDSAMYLCASSAQYYGYTFGSGTRLTVV.

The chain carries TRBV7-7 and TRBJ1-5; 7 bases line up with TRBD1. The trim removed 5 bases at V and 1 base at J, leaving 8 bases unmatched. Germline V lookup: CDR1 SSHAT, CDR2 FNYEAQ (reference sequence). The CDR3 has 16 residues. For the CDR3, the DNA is TGTGCCAGCAGCCCGGGACAGATAATGAGCAATCAGCCCCAGCATTTT. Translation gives CASSPGQIMSNQPQHF.

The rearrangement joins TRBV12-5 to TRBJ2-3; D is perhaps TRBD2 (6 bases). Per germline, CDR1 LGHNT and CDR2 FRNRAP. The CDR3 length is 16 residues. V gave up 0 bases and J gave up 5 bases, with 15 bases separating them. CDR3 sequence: CASGLVLASDGDTQYF. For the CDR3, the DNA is TGTGCTAGTGGTTTGGTACTGGCTAGCGACGGAGATACGCAGTATTTT.

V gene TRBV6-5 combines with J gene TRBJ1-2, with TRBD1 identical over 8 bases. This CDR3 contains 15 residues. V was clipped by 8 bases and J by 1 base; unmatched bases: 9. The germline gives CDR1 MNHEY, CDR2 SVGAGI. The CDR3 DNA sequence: TGTGCCAGCTTTAACCGGGACAGGCGTAACTATGGCTACACCTTC. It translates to CASFNRDRRNYGYTF.

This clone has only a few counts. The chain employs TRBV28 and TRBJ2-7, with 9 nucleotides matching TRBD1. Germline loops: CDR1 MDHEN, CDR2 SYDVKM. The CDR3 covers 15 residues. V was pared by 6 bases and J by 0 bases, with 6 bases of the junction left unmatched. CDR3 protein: CASRDPGQGSYEQYF. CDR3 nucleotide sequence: TGTGCCAGCAGAGATCCGGGACAGGGCTCCTACGAGCAGTACTTC. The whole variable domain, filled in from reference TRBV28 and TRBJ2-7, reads DVKVTQSSRYLVKRTGEKVFLECVQDMDHENMFWYRQDPGLGLRLIYFSYDVKMKEKGDIPEGYSVSREKKERFSLILESASTNQTSMYLCASRDPGQGSYEQYFGPGTRLTVT.

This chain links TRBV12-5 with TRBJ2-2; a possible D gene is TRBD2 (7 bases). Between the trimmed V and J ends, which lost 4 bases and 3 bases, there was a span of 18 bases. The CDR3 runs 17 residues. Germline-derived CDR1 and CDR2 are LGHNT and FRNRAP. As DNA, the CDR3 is TGTGCTAGTGGTTCCCACCCGGGGGGCGCGTACACCGGGGAGCTGTTTTTT. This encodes CASGSHPGGAYTGELFF.

DNA of the CDR3: TGTGCCAGCAGCTTGCGCGGGCCTAGCTCCTACGAGCAGTACTTC. It codes for CASSLRGPSSYEQYF. The gene calls are TRBV11-2 and TRBJ2-7; D possibly corresponds to TRBD2 (5 bases). The germline V gene has CDR1 SGHAT and CDR2 FQNNGV. CDR3 length: 15 residues. Trimming took 3 bases from V and 0 from J, leaving 12 bases between them. Complete variable domain (other parts from reference TRBV11-2 and TRBJ2-7): EAGVAQSPRYKIIEKRQSVAFWCNPISGHATLYWYQQILGQGPKLLIQFQNNGVVDDSQLPKDRFSAERLKGVDSTLKIQPAKLEDSAVYLCASSLRGPSSYEQYFGPGTRLTVT.

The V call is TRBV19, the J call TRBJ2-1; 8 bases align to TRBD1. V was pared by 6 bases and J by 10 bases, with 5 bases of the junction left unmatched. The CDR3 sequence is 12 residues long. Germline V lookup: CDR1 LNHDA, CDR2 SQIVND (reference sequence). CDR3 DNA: TGTGCCAGTAGCTCGGACAGGGTCGAGCAGTTCTTC. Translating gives CASSSDRVEQFF. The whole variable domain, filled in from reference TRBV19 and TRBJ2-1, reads DGGITQSPKYLFRKEGQNVTLSCEQNLNHDAMYWYRQDPGQGLRLIYYSQIVNDFQKGDIAEGYSVSREKKESFPLTVTSAQKNPTAFYLCASSSDRVEQFFGPGTRLTVL.

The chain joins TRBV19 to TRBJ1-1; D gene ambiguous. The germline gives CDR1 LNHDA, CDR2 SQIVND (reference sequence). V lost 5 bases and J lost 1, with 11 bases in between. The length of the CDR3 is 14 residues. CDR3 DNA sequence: TGTGCCAGTAGTTATGGACTTCCGAACACTGAAGCTTTCTTT. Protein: CASSYGLPNTEAFF.

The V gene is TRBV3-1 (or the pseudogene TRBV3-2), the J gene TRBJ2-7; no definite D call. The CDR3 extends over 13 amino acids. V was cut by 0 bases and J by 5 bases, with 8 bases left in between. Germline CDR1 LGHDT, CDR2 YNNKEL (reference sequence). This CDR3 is CASSQDLRHEQYF. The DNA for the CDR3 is TGTGCCAGCAGCCAAGACCTTCGTCACGAGCAGTACTTC.

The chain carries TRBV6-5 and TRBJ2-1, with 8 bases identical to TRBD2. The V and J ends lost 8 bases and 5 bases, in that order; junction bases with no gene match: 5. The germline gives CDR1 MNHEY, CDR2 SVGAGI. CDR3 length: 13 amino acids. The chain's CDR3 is CASRVSGNNEQFF. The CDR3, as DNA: TGTGCCAGCCGGGTTAGCGGGAACAATGAGCAGTTCTTC.

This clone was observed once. The CDR3: CASSLTEYQETQYF. CDR3 coding DNA: TGTGCCAGCAGCCTAACAGAGTACCAAGAGACCCAGTACTTC. The chain employs TRBV7-2 and TRBJ2-5; D uncertain. Trimming removed 5 bases at V and 0 bases at J, with 10 bases between. The CDR3 sequence is 14 residues long. Germline CDR1 SGHTA, CDR2 FQGNSA. The complete variable domain, with remaining parts taken from reference TRBV7-2 and TRBJ2-5, reads GAGVSQSPSNKVTEKGKDVELRCDPISGHTALYWYRQSLGQGLEFLIYFQGNSAPDKSGLPSDRFSAERTGGSVSTLTIQRTQQEDSAVYLCASSLTEYQETQYFGPGTRLLVL.

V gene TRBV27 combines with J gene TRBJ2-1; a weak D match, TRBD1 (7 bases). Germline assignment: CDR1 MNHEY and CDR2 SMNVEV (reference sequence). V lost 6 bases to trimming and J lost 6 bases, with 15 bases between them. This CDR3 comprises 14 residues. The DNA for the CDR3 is TGTGCCAGCAGCCAGGGGGGCTGGCTCAATGAGCAGTTCTTC. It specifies CASSQGGWLNEQFF.

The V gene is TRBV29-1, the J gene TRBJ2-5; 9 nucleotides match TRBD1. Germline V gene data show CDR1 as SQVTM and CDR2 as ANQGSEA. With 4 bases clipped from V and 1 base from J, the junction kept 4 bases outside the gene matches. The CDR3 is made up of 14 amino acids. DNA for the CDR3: TGCAGCGTTGGAAGACAGGGGGGCCAAGAGACCCAGTACTTC. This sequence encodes CSVGRQGGQETQYF.

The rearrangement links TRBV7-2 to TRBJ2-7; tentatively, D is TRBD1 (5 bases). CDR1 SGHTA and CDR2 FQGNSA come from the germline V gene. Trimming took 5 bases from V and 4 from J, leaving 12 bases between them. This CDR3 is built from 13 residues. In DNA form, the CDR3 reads TGTGCCAGCAGCCGACAGTACTTGTACGAGCAGTACTTC. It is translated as CASSRQYLYEQYF.

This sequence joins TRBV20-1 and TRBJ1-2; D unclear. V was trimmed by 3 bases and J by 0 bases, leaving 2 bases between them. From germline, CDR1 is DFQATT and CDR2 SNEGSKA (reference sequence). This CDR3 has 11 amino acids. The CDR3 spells CSARPNYGYTF. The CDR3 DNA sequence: TGCAGTGCTAGGCCTAACTATGGCTACACCTTC.

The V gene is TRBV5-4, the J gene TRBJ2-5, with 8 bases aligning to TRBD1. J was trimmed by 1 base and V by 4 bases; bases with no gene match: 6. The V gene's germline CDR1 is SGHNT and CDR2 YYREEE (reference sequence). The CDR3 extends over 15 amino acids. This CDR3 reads CASSAGQGLQETQYF. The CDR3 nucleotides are TGTGCCAGCAGCGCCGGACAGGGCCTCCAAGAGACCCAGTACTTC.

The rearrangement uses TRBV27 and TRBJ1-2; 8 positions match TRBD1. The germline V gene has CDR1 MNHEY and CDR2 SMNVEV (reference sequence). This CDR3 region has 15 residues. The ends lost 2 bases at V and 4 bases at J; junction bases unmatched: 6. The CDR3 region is CASSLIRGHGYGYTF. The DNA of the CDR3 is TGTGCCAGCAGTTTAATCAGGGGGCATGGCTATGGCTACACCTTC.